This is a list of T cell receptor beta chains from one sample in a study of blood T cell repertoires in COVID-19. Generated by immunoSEQ multiplex PCR, the TCRdb table keeps only in-frame clones and is missing some. The data show about 330,000 clones, approximately 92% seen once. The sequenced material came from PBMCs or T cells enriched from blood (not recorded which). These receptors came from a woman younger than 45 who had recovered from COVID-19. Both conserved end residues are part of each CDR3. D genes are given only for firm matches. The size entry is marked missing in some rows and otherwise reads once, few, many or a size class.

>.|TRBV4-3|.|TRBJ1-2
TGCGCCAGCAGCCAAGGTTACAGGACACCTAACTATGGCTACACCTTC
CASSQGYRTPNYGYTF
>.|TRBV7-2|.|TRBJ1-2
TGTGCCAGCAGCTACTCTAACTATGGCTACACCTTC
CASSYSNYGYTF
>.|TRBV6-5|.|TRBJ2-5
TGTGCCAGCAGGCCTGCAGGGGGGTCAGGGGAGACCCAGTACTTC
CASRPAGGSGETQYF
>TRBD2|TRBV9|.|TRBJ2-3
TGTGCCAGCAGCGACGCACTAGCGGGGGGCACAGATACGCAGTATTTT
CASSDALAGGTDTQYF
>TRBD1|TRBV7-2|.|TRBJ2-7
TGTGCCAGCAGCTTAGCCCCAGGGGGCAACGAGCAGTACTTC
CASSLAPGGNEQYF
>TRBD1|TRBV3-1/TRBV3-2|.|TRBJ2-1
TGTGCCAGCAGCCAGGACAGGGGGAATGAGCAGTTCTTC
CASSQDRGNEQFF
>.|TRBV27|.|TRBJ1-3
TGTGCCAGCAGTTTATCTGGGACATTAGGAAACACCATATATTTT
CASSLSGTLGNTIYF
>.|TRBV19|.|TRBJ2-1
TGTGCCAGTAGCACCCCCAGATTCCTCAATGAGCAGTTCTTC
CASSTPRFLNEQFF
>.|TRBV5-1|.|TRBJ1-1
TGCGCCAGCAGCGTGGCGACAGAGTACACTGAAGCTTTCTTT
CASSVATEYTEAFF
>.|TRBV6-6|.|TRBJ1-1
TGTGCCAGCAGTTACTCCGGAGCGAGAGCTTTCTTT
CASSYSGARAFF
>.|TRBV5-5|once|TRBJ1-5
TGTGCCAGCAGCTTGCCCTCGGGGCCCCAGCATTTT
CASSLPSGPQHF
>TRBD1|TRBV4-1|.|TRBJ1-1
TGCGCCAGCAGCCTCCTTCAGGGCCAGGGGGGCACTGAAGCTTTCTTT
CASSLLQGQGGTEAFF
>TRBD1|TRBV28|.|TRBJ2-5
TGTGCCAGCAGTCCCCAAAGGACAGGGAGAGAGACCCAGTACTTC
CASSPQRTGRETQYF
>TRBD1|TRBV7-2|.|TRBJ2-7
TGTGCCAGCAGCTGGGGACAGTTCTACGAGCAGTACTTC
CASSWGQFYEQYF
>.|TRBV7-9|once|TRBJ2-7
TGTGCCAGCAGCTTAGAGTCCAGGGCTATTTTCTACGAGCAGTACTTC
CASSLESRAIFYEQYF
>.|TRBV18|.|TRBJ2-6
TGTGCCAGCTCTCAATTGCTCAGGGGATGGAATACTGGGGCCAACGTCCTGACTTTC
CASSQLLRGWNTGANVLTF
>.|TRBV7-9|.|TRBJ1-2
TGTGCCAGCAGCCAACCGGGGTACGGCTACACCTTC
CASSQPGYGYTF
>.|TRBV5-6|.|TRBJ2-1
TGTGCCAGCAGCTTGGGGGGGCTAGATTTCGGGCAGTTCTTC
CASSLGGLDFGQFF
>TRBD2|TRBV3-1/TRBV3-2|.|TRBJ2-5
TGTGCCAGCAGCCAGGTCGGGACTAGCGGAACTCAAGAGACCCAGTACTTC
CASSQVGTSGTQETQYF
>.|TRBV5-1|.|TRBJ1-1
TGCGCCAGCAGCTTGGGAGGGATAGTGAACACTGAAGCTTTCTTT
CASSLGGIVNTEAFF
>.|TRBV5-4|.|TRBJ2-3
TGTGCCAGCAGCGGTGGGGGGAGAAAAGGCACAGATACGCAGTATTTT
CASSGGGRKGTDTQYF
>TRBD1|TRBV3-1/TRBV3-2|.|TRBJ1-2
TGTGCCAGCAGCCAAGTTAGGGACAGGGGCCCATCTAACTATGGCTACACCTTC
CASSQVRDRGPSNYGYTF
>TRBD1|TRBV11-3|.|TRBJ1-4
TGTGCCAGCAGCGGACAGGGTGGCAATGAAAAACTGTTTTTT
CASSGQGGNEKLFF
>.|TRBV7-9|.|TRBJ1-2
TGTGCCAGCAGCTTAGGCGGAGCTAACTATGGCTACACCTTC
CASSLGGANYGYTF
>.|TRBV4-1|once|TRBJ2-3
TGCGCCAGCAGCCAGAGACGCGGAGATACGCAGTATTTT
CASSQRRGDTQYF
>.|TRBV11-1|.|TRBJ2-7
TGTGCCAGCAGCTTGGGTAGACTAGTCTCGTCCGAGCAGTACTTC
CASSLGRLVSSEQYF
>TRBD2|TRBV9|.|TRBJ2-7
TGTGCCAGCAGCAATACCCCAGCGGGGGGATACGAGCAGTACTTC
CASSNTPAGGYEQYF
>TRBD2|TRBV7-9|once|TRBJ2-7
TGTGCCAGCAGCCCCAAAGGGCTAGCGGGGACCTACGAGCAGTACTTC
CASSPKGLAGTYEQYF
>TRBD1|TRBV4-3|.|TRBJ1-4
TGCGCCAGCAGCCAGGGAGACAGGGTTGGGAAAAAACTGTTTTTT
CASSQGDRVGKKLFF
>.|TRBV28|.|TRBJ2-7
TGTGCCAGCAGGCAGGGATTCAACGAGCAGTACTTC
CASRQGFNEQYF
>.|TRBV4-1|.|TRBJ1-4
TGCGCCAGCAGCCAAAAAACAGGGAATGAAAAACTGTTTTTT
CASSQKTGNEKLFF
>TRBD2|TRBV5-1|.|TRBJ2-1
TGCGCCAGCAGCTTCGCAGGGACTAGCGGGAGCGGAGAGCAGTTCTTC
CASSFAGTSGSGEQFF
>TRBD2|TRBV28|.|TRBJ2-7
TGTGCCAGCAAGCTTAGCGGGGGGTACGAGCAGTACTTC
CASKLSGGYEQYF
>.|TRBV27|.|TRBJ2-7
TGTGCCAGCAGTTTGCCCGGGTCCTACGAGCAGTACTTC
CASSLPGSYEQYF
>TRBD1|TRBV7-2|.|TRBJ1-2
TGTGCCAGCAGCATAACAGGGGGCGGGTCTTATGGCTACACCTTC
CASSITGGGSYGYTF
>TRBD1|TRBV3-1/TRBV3-2|.|TRBJ2-7
TGTGCCAGCAGCCACCGGTGGACAGGGAAGGCCTACGAGCAGTACTTC
CASSHRWTGKAYEQYF
>TRBD2|TRBV11-2|.|TRBJ2-1
TGTGCCAGCAGCTTACTAGCGGGATCCGCGGATGAGCAGTTCTTC
CASSLLAGSADEQFF
>.|TRBV5-4|.|TRBJ2-3
TGTGCCAGCAGCTTAGGAGGGTTAAGCACAGATACGCAGTATTTT
CASSLGGLSTDTQYF
>TRBD2|TRBV7-2|.|TRBJ2-1
TGTGCCAGCAGCTTAAGTGCTGCGGGGGGGTACAATGAGCAGTTCTTC
CASSLSAAGGYNEQFF